The 17 T cell receptor beta chains reported below all come from one sample, sequenced in a study of shared clonotypes between healthy human individuals. Clones were read by immunoSEQ multiplex PCR, and TCRdb kept only the in-frame ones, dropping some. Of more than 2,000,000 clones in the sample, over 85% are singletons; the top ten hold around 0.14%. The specimen was naive CD4+ T cells sorted from blood. Subset in this sample: CD45RA+ positively selected. The receptor source for this set is a man between 18 and 29 years old in good health.

Remarks on this clone: The same CDR3 also results from other DNA sequences found in this sample. The V and J genes are TRBV2 and TRBJ2-6, with D unresolved. The germline V gene encodes CDR1 SNHLY and CDR2 FYNNEI. This CDR3 contains 14 residues. V was clipped by 6 bases and J by 0 bases, with 6 bases between them. The CDR3 loop is CASSRSSGANVLTF. CDR3 sequence (DNA): TGTGCCAGCAGCAGGAGCTCTGGGGCCAACGTCCTGACTTTC.

This clone was seen more than once but under ten times. The same CDR3 arises from other DNA sequences in this sample as well. The genes are TRBV18 and TRBJ2-7; the match to TRBD1 covers 9 bases. CDR3 length: 15 amino acids. Trimming took 3 bases from V and 0 from J; bases not matched to a gene: 3. Germline V gene lookup returns CDR1 KGHSH and CDR2 LQKENI. The chain's CDR3 is CASSPGTGSSYEQYF. For the CDR3, the DNA is TGTGCCAGCTCACCGGGGACAGGGAGCTCCTACGAGCAGTACTTC.

CDR3 region: CASTQGQGNWEQFF. The DNA for the CDR3 is TGTGCCAGCACCCAGGGACAGGGAAACTGGGAGCAGTTCTTC. V is TRBV6-5 and J is TRBJ2-1; 9 bases line up with TRBD1. In germline, CDR1 is MNHEY, CDR2 SVGAGI. The CDR3 is 14 amino acids. Trimming at V came to 7 bases and at J to 10 bases, leaving 11 bases not matched to a gene.

The V call is TRBV19, the J call TRBJ2-2; a weak D match, TRBD1 (6 bases). The CDR3 loop spans 16 amino acids. Germline V gene data show CDR1 as LNHDA and CDR2 as SQIVND (reference sequence). Between the trimmed V and J ends, which lost 6 bases and 1 base, there was a span of 15 bases. The CDR3 reads CASRTRGPGNTGELFF. CDR3 DNA sequence: TGTGCCAGTAGAACCAGGGGACCGGGGAACACCGGGGAGCTGTTTTTT.

For this clone: Other DNA sequences within the sample encode an identical CDR3. The rearrangement links TRBV5-1 to TRBJ2-3; either TRBD1 or TRBD2 may supply D (5 bases each). Between the trimmed V and J ends, which lost 0 bases and 5 bases, there was a span of 10 bases. The germline V gene has CDR1 SGHRS and CDR2 YFSETQ. CDR3 length equals 14 residues. CDR3: CASSLGTGGDTQYF. CDR3 coding DNA: TGCGCCAGCAGCTTGGGAACAGGAGGAGATACGCAGTATTTT.

The rearrangement joins TRBV29-1 to TRBJ1-4; 8 bases match TRBD1. The CDR3 is 12 residues long. Per germline, CDR1 SQVTM and CDR2 ANQGSEA. Trimming took 7 bases from V and 8 from J; bases not matched to a gene: 6. The CDR3 DNA reads TGCAGCGGAGGACAGGGTTACGAAAAACTGTTTTTT. This translates into CSGGQGYEKLFF.

The V and J genes are TRBV18 and TRBJ2-1; 8 bases align to TRBD2. The length of the CDR3 is 15 residues. V shed 3 bases and J 6 bases; nucleotides not matched to a gene: 7. Germline CDR1 and CDR2: KGHSH and LQKENI. CDR3 coding DNA: TGTGCCAGCTCACCTCGGCGGGGGGTCGGCAATGAGCAGTTCTTC. Protein sequence: CASSPRRGVGNEQFF.

The V and J genes are TRBV6-6 and TRBJ2-3, with a weak D call TRBD1 (5 bases). CDR1 MNHNY and CDR2 SVGAGI come from the germline V gene (reference sequence). V was shortened by 8 bases and J by 5 bases, with 11 bases between the two germline ends. The CDR3 sequence is 12 residues long. CDR3 coding DNA: TGTGCCAGCGAGTCAGGGCGAGATACGCAGTATTTT. It is translated as CASESGRDTQYF.

Turning to this clone: Other DNA sequences from this sample encode an identical CDR3 as well. The V and J genes are TRBV10-3 and TRBJ2-7; 10 nucleotides match TRBD1. V was pared by 2 bases and J by 2 bases, with 0 bases of the junction left unmatched. There are 14 residues in the CDR3. Germline V CDR1 and CDR2: ENHRY, SYGVKD. The CDR3 DNA reads TGTGCCATCAGTGAGGGACAGGGGGCCTACGAGCAGTACTTC. Translation gives CAISEGQGAYEQYF.

The chain joins TRBV6-5 to TRBJ1-5; unclear D gene. CDR1 is MNHEY, CDR2 SVGAGI, per germline. V dropped 5 bases and J dropped 6 bases, with 17 bases sitting between them. The CDR3 contains 15 residues. CDR3 residues: CASSPSIPLSQPQHF. CDR3 in DNA: TGTGCCAGCAGTCCTTCAATACCCCTTAGTCAGCCCCAGCATTTT.

V usage is TRBV6-5 and J usage is TRBJ2-1, with D unresolved. Deletions cut 5 bases from V and 6 bases from J, with 14 bases between. The CDR3 has 14 amino acids. Germline CDR1 reads MNHEY; CDR2 reads SVGAGI. The CDR3 loop is CASSPPGKANEQFF. For the CDR3, the DNA is TGTGCCAGCAGTCCCCCTGGGAAAGCCAATGAGCAGTTCTTC.

The rearrangement joins TRBV11-2 to TRBJ2-6; 12 positions match TRBD2. The CDR3 totals 19 residues. J lost 2 bases, V lost 0 bases, and 5 bases had no gene match. Germline V gene sequence: CDR1 SGHAT, CDR2 FQNNGV. The CDR3: CASSLDPRLAGAGANVLTF. The CDR3 DNA follows: TGTGCCAGCAGCTTAGATCCTCGACTAGCGGGAGCTGGGGCCAACGTCCTGACTTTC.

This clone was picked up a small number of times. The rearrangement uses TRBV21-1 and TRBJ1-1; the D call TRBD1 from the table was never checked on the DNA. TRBV21-1 is a listed pseudogene. The CDR3 length is 10 residues. Written as DNA, the CDR3 is TGTGCCAACAACCCCACTGAAGCTTTCTTT. Protein product: CANNPTEAFF.

V is TRBV7-2 and J is TRBJ2-1; 9 bases map to TRBD2. The CDR3 is 18 amino acids. In germline, CDR1 is SGHTA, CDR2 FQGNSA. The J segment lost 2 bases and the V segment lost 5 bases, leaving 13 bases of the junction unmatched. As DNA, the CDR3 is TGTGCCAGCAGCCATAGGGGGGGACTAGCCGATACCTACAATGAGCAGTTCTTC. This translates into CASSHRGGLADTYNEQFF. Using reference TRBV7-2 and TRBJ2-1 for the parts outside the CDR3, the full variable domain is GAGVSQSPSNKVTEKGKDVELRCDPISGHTALYWYRQSLGQGLEFLIYFQGNSAPDKSGLPSDRFSAERTGGSVSTLTIQRTQQEDSAVYLCASSHRGGLADTYNEQFFGPGTRLTVL.

This clone was observed a few times. This rearrangement joins TRBV30 to TRBJ2-5; the match to TRBD2 covers 7 bases. J was trimmed by 5 bases and V by 2 bases; bases with no gene match: 11. CDR1 is GTSNPN, CDR2 SVGIG, per germline (reference sequence). The CDR3 runs to 15 residues. In DNA form, the CDR3 reads TGTGCCTGGAGTAACGATGGCGGGAGAAGTGAGACCCAGTACTTC. Its protein is CAWSNDGGRSETQYF.

The chain links TRBV5-1 to TRBJ1-2; tentatively, D is TRBD1 (5 bases). The length of the CDR3 is 14 residues. The germline CDR1 and CDR2 sequences are SGHRS and YFSETQ. With 1 base removed from V and 2 bases from J, the gap between germline ends came to 9 bases. This CDR3 is CASSLMTENYGYTF. The CDR3 DNA follows: TGCGCCAGCAGCTTGATGACAGAAAACTATGGCTACACCTTC.

The V call is TRBV29-1, the J call TRBJ2-2; 7 nucleotides match TRBD1. Germline assignment: CDR1 SQVTM and CDR2 ANQGSEA. The CDR3 runs 13 residues. The junction had 4 bases not matched to a gene; V was cut back by 7 bases and J by 2 bases. CDR3 DNA sequence: TGCAGCGCCAGGGACAGAAACACCGGGGAGCTGTTTTTT. It specifies CSARDRNTGELFF.